Below are 32 T cell receptor beta chains sequenced from a single sample in a study of T cell responses to AZD1222 COVID-19 vaccine. The data were produced by immunoSEQ multiplex PCR, yet TCRdb's version contains in-frame clones alone and is incomplete. This sample yields over 85,000 clones, of which roughly 90% are seen a single time; around 2.5% belongs to the top ten. The sample consisted of peripheral blood, taken 28 days after the second AZD1222 dose. These receptors were taken from an adult who received the AZD1222 COVID-19 vaccine.

Here the CDR3 DNA reads TGTGCCAGCTCACCACCGAACAGGGGGGCATCTCTCGGGGAGCTGTTTTTT. Protein: CASSPPNRGASLGELFF. The gene calls are TRBV18 and TRBJ2-2; 8 bases map to TRBD1. Germline V gene data show CDR1 as KGHSH and CDR2 as LQKENI. Trimming removed 0 bases from V and 7 bases from J; junction bases left unmatched: 10. The CDR3 sequence is 17 residues long.

The chain has TRBV13 and TRBJ2-1; 15 bases fit TRBD2. The trim removed 4 bases at V and 8 bases at J, leaving 3 bases unmatched. Per the germline V gene, CDR1 is PRHDT and CDR2 is FYEKMQ (reference sequence). The CDR3 has 15 residues. The CDR3 DNA follows: TGTGCCAGCAGCTCCCGGACTAGCGGGGGGGATGAGCAGTTCTTC. Translation gives CASSSRTSGGDEQFF.

This chain joins TRBV7-9 and TRBJ1-6; 9 positions agree with TRBD1. CDR1 and CDR2 (germline): SEHNR, FQNEAQ (reference sequence). The CDR3 has 18 residues. The J segment lost 3 bases and the V segment lost 5 bases, leaving 11 bases of the junction unmatched. The CDR3 sequence is CASSQDRGSPVYNSPLHF. The CDR3 DNA follows: TGTGCCAGCAGCCAGGACAGGGGCTCACCGGTCTATAATTCACCCCTCCACTTT.

The chain recombines TRBV7-2 with TRBJ2-3; D may match TRBD1 or TRBD2 (6 bases each). V lost 3 bases to trimming and J lost 1 base, with 14 bases between them. Germline CDR1 and CDR2: SGHTA and FQGNSA. The CDR3 spans 16 residues. The DNA for the CDR3 is TGTGCCAGCAGCTTCAGTAGGGGGGCCGGCACAGATACGCAGTATTTT. It specifies CASSFSRGAGTDTQYF.

The chain couples TRBV14 to TRBJ2-3; D is uncertain. Germline values: CDR1 SGHDN, CDR2 FVKESK. The CDR3 is 19 amino acids. V was trimmed by 2 bases and J by 4 bases, leaving 25 bases between them. CDR3 protein: CASSQFRRALLTEADTQYF. The CDR3 DNA follows: TGTGCCAGCAGCCAATTTCGACGGGCTTTATTGACCGAGGCAGATACGCAGTATTTT.

The V call is TRBV2, the J call TRBJ2-7, with a possible D match to TRBD1 (8 bases). The germline CDR1 and CDR2 sequences are SNHLY and FYNNEI. The CDR3 is 13 amino acids. Trimming removed 11 bases from V and 6 bases from J, with 20 bases in between. The CDR3 DNA is TGTGCCGGCCGGGGGGACAGGCTCGGCGAGCAGTACTTC. Translated, it gives CAGRGDRLGEQYF. Supplemented by reference TRBV2 and TRBJ2-7, the full variable domain reads EPEVTQTPSHQVTQMGQEVILRCVPISNHLYFYWYRQILGQKVEFLVSFYNNEISEKSEIFDDQFSVERPDGSNFTLKIRSTKLEDSAMYFCAGRGDRLGEQYFGPGTRLTVT.

The chain combines TRBV6-5 with TRBJ1-5; 10 nucleotides match TRBD1. The CDR3 contains 15 residues. J lost 4 bases, V lost 6 bases, and 6 bases had no gene match. The germline V gene has CDR1 MNHEY and CDR2 SVGAGI. CDR3 in DNA: TGTGCCAGCAGCCGCTCGGGACAGGGGAATCAGCCCCAGCATTTT. Translating gives CASSRSGQGNQPQHF.

The V call is TRBV19, the J call TRBJ1-1, with unresolved D. This CDR3 comprises 14 residues. In germline, CDR1 is LNHDA, CDR2 SQIVND (reference sequence). Trimming removed 1 base from V and 5 bases from J, with 11 bases in between. The CDR3 region has the DNA TGTGCCAGTAGTATAGGACCGGGTGGTACTGAAGCTTTCTTT. Translation gives CASSIGPGGTEAFF. Filled out from reference TRBV19 and TRBJ1-1, the complete variable domain reads DGGITQSPKYLFRKEGQNVTLSCEQNLNHDAMYWYRQDPGQGLRLIYYSQIVNDFQKGDIAEGYSVSREKKESFPLTVTSAQKNPTAFYLCASSIGPGGTEAFFGQGTRLTVV.

The chain couples TRBV7-9 to TRBJ2-7; 12 nucleotides agree with TRBD2. In germline, CDR1 is SEHNR, CDR2 FQNEAQ (reference sequence). The CDR3 spans 14 residues. The J segment lost 4 bases and the V segment lost 5 bases, leaving 3 bases of the junction unmatched. CDR3 nucleotides: TGTGCCAGCAGCAAGACTAGCGGGGGTTACGAGCAGTACTTC. Its protein product is CASSKTSGGYEQYF.

Only a few counts were recorded for this clone. The chain is built from TRBV7-2 and TRBJ2-2; unclear D gene. The length of the CDR3 is 15 residues. The ends were cut back, 5 bases at V and 0 bases at J, with 10 bases in the middle. The germline gives CDR1 SGHTA, CDR2 FQGNSA. The CDR3 loop is CASSLGSSNTGELFF. CDR3 nucleotide sequence: TGTGCCAGCAGCCTGGGGTCCTCGAACACCGGGGAGCTGTTTTTT.

This clone was seen just once. The chain carries TRBV4-3 and TRBJ1-1, with D possibly TRBD1 on 5 matching bases. From germline, CDR1 is LGHNA and CDR2 YSLEER. The CDR3 extends over 12 amino acids. V gave up 3 bases and J gave up 7 bases, with 9 bases separating them. The DNA for the CDR3 is TGCGCCAGCAGCCACGGGACCGGTGAAGCTTTCTTT. Translating it yields CASSHGTGEAFF.

The V gene is TRBV5-6, the J gene TRBJ2-7, with TRBD1 matching 8 bases. V was clipped by 5 bases and J by 5 bases; unmatched bases: 9. In germline, CDR1 is SGHDT, CDR2 YYEEEE. The CDR3 length is 14 residues. The CDR3, as DNA: TGTGCCAGCAGGGTAAGGACAGGGAGGCACGAGCAGTACTTC. It yields the protein CASRVRTGRHEQYF. The variable domain in full, with the rest retrieved from reference TRBV5-6 and TRBJ2-7, is DAGVTQSPTHLIKTRGQQVTLRCSPKSGHDTVSWYQQALGQGPQFIFQYYEEEERQRGNFPDRFSGHQFPNYSSELNVNALLLGDSALYLCASRVRTGRHEQYFGPGTRLTVT.

This sequence joins TRBV4-2 and TRBJ2-3, with D possibly TRBD2 on 7 matching bases. The CDR3 contains 16 residues. Looked up from germline, CDR1 is LGHNA and CDR2 is YNFKEQ. The V gene lost 1 base and the J gene lost 3 bases, with 14 bases spanning the gap. The CDR3 region has the DNA TGTGCCAGCAGCCAAGGATGGGGGGGCGGGACAGATACGCAGTATTTT. It codes for CASSQGWGGGTDTQYF.

This chain connects TRBV27 to TRBJ2-7; 9 nucleotides agree with TRBD1. Trimming removed 5 bases from V and 5 bases from J; junction bases left unmatched: 7. CDR3 length: 14 amino acids. Germline CDR1 MNHEY, CDR2 SMNVEV (reference sequence). This CDR3 is CASSPGQGRHEQYF. The CDR3 nucleotides are TGTGCCAGCAGTCCCGGACAGGGGAGGCACGAGCAGTACTTC.

V gene TRBV2 combines with J gene TRBJ2-1; 12 nucleotides agree with TRBD2. Germline values: CDR1 SNHLY, CDR2 FYNNEI. V lost 6 bases, J lost 0 bases, and 3 bases stayed unmatched. The CDR3 is made up of 16 amino acids. The CDR3 protein is CASRVLAGGSYNEQFF. Written as DNA, the CDR3 is TGTGCCAGCAGGGTACTAGCGGGGGGCTCCTACAATGAGCAGTTCTTC.

This chain uses TRBV29-1 with TRBJ2-7, with TRBD1 identical over 8 bases. V lost 7 bases to trimming and J lost 2 bases; unmatched junction nucleotides: 7. The CDR3 length is 13 residues. The V gene's germline CDR1 is SQVTM and CDR2 ANQGSEA. The CDR3 is CSGGSGQAYEQYF. The CDR3 DNA follows: TGCAGCGGGGGATCGGGACAGGCCTACGAGCAGTACTTC.

The chain recombines TRBV3-1 (or the pseudogene TRBV3-2) with TRBJ1-6; no firm D call. CDR1 is LGHDT and CDR2 is YNNKEL in the germline V gene (reference sequence). The length of the CDR3 is 12 residues. Between the trimmed V and J ends, which lost 3 bases and 8 bases, there was a span of 5 bases. CDR3: CASSQGDSPLHF. The CDR3 coding sequence is TGTGCCAGCAGCCAGGGTGATTCACCCCTCCACTTT.

The CDR3 loop is CASSQMGGLETQYF. In nucleotides, the CDR3 is TGTGCCAGCAGCCAAATGGGGGGGTTGGAGACCCAGTACTTC. V usage is TRBV3-1 (or the pseudogene TRBV3-2) and J usage is TRBJ2-5; 7 positions agree with TRBD2. CDR1 and CDR2 (germline): LGHDT, YNNKEL (reference sequence). V trimming: 2 bases; J trimming: 5 bases; junction bases outside the gene matches: 5. This CDR3 has 14 amino acids.

The chain has TRBV5-1 and TRBJ1-2; D ambiguous. The length of the CDR3 is 15 residues. V shed 0 bases and J shed 2 bases, with 11 bases lying between them. CDR1 SGHRS and CDR2 YFSETQ come from the germline V gene. The CDR3 bases are TGCGCCAGCAGCTTGGCCGAAACCCAAAACTATGGCTACACCTTC. Translating it yields CASSLAETQNYGYTF. Variable domain in full (rest from reference TRBV5-1 and TRBJ1-2): KAGVTQTPRYLIKTRGQQVTLSCSPISGHRSVSWYQQTPGQGLQFLFEYFSETQRNKGNFPGRFSGRQFSNSRSEMNVSTLELGDSALYLCASSLAETQNYGYTFGSGTRLTVV.

The CDR3: CASSVVAGGQETQYF. The CDR3 DNA is TGTGCCAGCAGCGTAGTAGCGGGGGGTCAAGAGACCCAGTACTTC. This sequence joins TRBV9 and TRBJ2-5, with 10 bases that match TRBD2. Germline assignment: CDR1 SGDLS and CDR2 YYNGEE. The CDR3 runs 15 residues. Trimming took 0 bases from V and 2 from J; bases not matched to a gene: 1.

The chain couples TRBV18 to TRBJ2-2, with 9 bases identical to TRBD1. Looked up from germline, CDR1 is KGHSH and CDR2 is LQKENI. The CDR3 runs 16 residues. V lost 3 bases and J lost 4; bases outside the gene matches: 6. Written as DNA, the CDR3 is TGTGCCAGCTCACCCGCCGGGACAGGGTTCACCGGGGAGCTGTTTTTT. This gives the protein CASSPAGTGFTGELFF.

J is TRBJ1-2 and V is TRBV24-1; a possible D gene is TRBD1 (6 bases). This CDR3 has 13 residues. The V gene's germline CDR1 is KGHDR and CDR2 SFDVKD. Trimming stripped 6 bases from V and 4 bases from J, with 11 bases between. The CDR3 DNA reads as TGTGCCACCAGTCGCCCAGGGGCCTATGGCTACACCTTC. This translates into CATSRPGAYGYTF.

This chain joins TRBV11-2 and TRBJ2-3, with D hard to call. Trimming took 3 bases from V and 2 from J, leaving 9 bases between them. This CDR3 has 14 amino acids. Germline V lookup: CDR1 SGHAT, CDR2 FQNNGV. CDR3 DNA sequence: TGTGCCAGCAGCTTGGGCCGACACACAGATACGCAGTATTTT. Protein: CASSLGRHTDTQYF.

There are a few counts of this clone. CDR3 in amino acids: CASSVAASSETQYF. The CDR3 bases are TGTGCCAGCAGCGTAGCGGCTAGCTCCGAGACCCAGTACTTC. The genes are TRBV9 and TRBJ2-5; TRBD2 might be the D (5 bases). The CDR3 consists of 14 residues. V was cut by 0 bases and J by 5 bases, with 11 bases left in between. The germline V gene encodes CDR1 SGDLS and CDR2 YYNGEE. The whole variable domain, remainder taken from reference TRBV9 and TRBJ2-5, is DSGVTQTPKHLITATGQRVTLRCSPRSGDLSVYWYQQSLDQGLQFLIQYYNGEERAKGNILERFSAQQFPDLHSELNLSSLELGDSALYFCASSVAASSETQYFGPGTRLLVL.

The chain recombines TRBV28 with TRBJ1-6; no clear D. The V and J ends lost 6 bases and 16 bases respectively, with 16 bases between them. CDR3 length: 12 residues. In germline, CDR1 is MDHEN, CDR2 SYDVKM. The CDR3 coding sequence is TGTGCCAGCAGGCCAAATCGTGATAAGCTCCACTTT. Translated, it gives CASRPNRDKLHF. The full variable domain, with the rest looked up from reference TRBV28 and TRBJ1-6, is DVKVTQSSRYLVKRTGEKVFLECVQDMDHENMFWYRQDPGLGLRLIYFSYDVKMKEKGDIPEGYSVSREKKERFSLILESASTNQTSMYLCASRPNRDKLHFGNGTRLTVT.

The V call is TRBV29-1, the J call TRBJ2-7; D might be TRBD1 (5 bases). Germline V lookup: CDR1 SQVTM, CDR2 ANQGSEA. The V and J ends lost 3 bases and 1 base respectively, with 10 bases between them. The CDR3 loop spans 13 amino acids. Here the CDR3 reads CSVEIDRSYEQYF. CDR3 nucleotide sequence: TGCAGCGTTGAGATCGACAGATCCTACGAGCAGTACTTC.

This clone has a handful of counts. The chain is built from TRBV7-3 and TRBJ2-1; TRBD1 aligns across 7 bases. V lost 4 bases to trimming and J lost 1 base; unmatched junction nucleotides: 13. CDR3 length: 18 residues. Germline assignment: CDR1 SGHTA and CDR2 FQGTGA. CDR3 sequence reads: CASSSRGGDSLSYNEQFF. The CDR3 DNA reads TGTGCCAGCAGCTCAAGGGGTGGGGACAGCCTTTCCTACAATGAGCAGTTCTTC.

This clone was counted once. The junction departs from germline at one end; a sequencing error may be responsible. The chain couples TRBV19 to TRBJ1-4; TRBD1 might be the D (6 bases). Germline V gene sequence: CDR1 LNHDA, CDR2 SQIVND (reference sequence). The CDR3 is 14 residues long. CDR3 loop: CARSITRGREKLFF. The CDR3, as DNA: TGTGCCCGTAGTATTACCAGGGGAAGGGAAAAACTGTTTTTT. The full variable domain, completed using reference TRBV19 and TRBJ1-4, is DGGITQSPKYLFRKEGQNVTLSCEQNLNHDAMYWYRQDPGQGLRLIYYSQIVNDFQKGDIAEGYSVSREKKESFPLTVTSAQKNPTAFYLCARSITRGREKLFFGSGTQLSVL.

As for this clone: The sample has other DNA sequences that encode this CDR3 too. The rearrangement joins TRBV6-4 to TRBJ2-3, with 7 positions matching TRBD2. Germline assignment: CDR1 MRHNA and CDR2 SNTAGT. The junction had 4 bases not matched to a gene; V was cut back by 0 bases and J by 1 base. This CDR3 region has 16 residues. This CDR3 is CASSDSASGGTDTQYF. CDR3 nucleotide sequence: TGTGCCAGCAGTGACTCGGCTAGCGGTGGCACAGATACGCAGTATTTT.

The rearrangement uses TRBV13 and TRBJ2-1; 11 nucleotides match TRBD2. The CDR3 runs 16 residues. The germline CDR1 and CDR2 sequences are PRHDT and FYEKMQ (reference sequence). V shed 8 bases, J shed 10 bases, and the junction held 16 bases outside the gene matches. CDR3 sequence: CASLTLTLAGGAEQFF. CDR3 nucleotides: TGTGCCAGCCTTACCTTGACTCTAGCGGGGGGTGCGGAGCAGTTCTTC.

V is TRBV30 and J is TRBJ2-2; tentative D call: TRBD2 (5 bases). The CDR3 contains 12 residues. The ends were cut back, 3 bases at V and 7 bases at J, with 9 bases in the middle. The germline CDR1 and CDR2 sequences are GTSNPN and SVGIG (reference sequence). As DNA, the CDR3 is TGTGCCTGGAGCAATCGGGGCGGGGAGCTGTTTTTT. Its protein product is CAWSNRGGELFF.

The rearrangement uses TRBV4-2 and TRBJ1-1; D ambiguous. Germline loops: CDR1 LGHNA, CDR2 YNFKEQ. The CDR3 length is 14 residues. With 1 base removed from V and 5 bases from J, the gap between germline ends came to 11 bases. The CDR3 sequence is CASSQGGRETEAFF. CDR3 DNA sequence: TGTGCCAGCAGCCAAGGAGGGAGGGAGACTGAAGCTTTCTTT.